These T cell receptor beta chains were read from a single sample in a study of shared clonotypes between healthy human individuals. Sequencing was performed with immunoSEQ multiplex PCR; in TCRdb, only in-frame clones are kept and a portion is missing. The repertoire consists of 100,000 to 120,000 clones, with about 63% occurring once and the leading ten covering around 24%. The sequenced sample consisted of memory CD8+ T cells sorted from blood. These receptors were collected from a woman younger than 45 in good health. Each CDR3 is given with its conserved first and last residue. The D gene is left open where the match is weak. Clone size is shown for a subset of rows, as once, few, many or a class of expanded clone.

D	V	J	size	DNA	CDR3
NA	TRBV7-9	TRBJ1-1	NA	TGTGCCAGCAGGACCATAGCTCGGGGGAACACTGAAGCTTTCTTT	CASRTIARGNTEAFF
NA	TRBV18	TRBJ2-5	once	TGTGCCAGCTCACCCGGGGGGCAGACCCAGTACTTC	CASSPGGQTQYF
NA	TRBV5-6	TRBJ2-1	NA	TGTGCCAGCACAACGGCGGCGGGGACTAATGAGCAGTTCTTC	CASTTAAGTNEQFF
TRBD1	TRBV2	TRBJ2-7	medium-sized	TGTGCCAGCAGGGGGGACAGGGAGATTGACGAGCAGTACTTC	CASRGDREIDEQYF
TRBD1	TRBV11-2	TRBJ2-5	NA	TGTGCCAGCAGCCTCAACAGGGGGCAAGAGACCCAGTACTTC	CASSLNRGQETQYF
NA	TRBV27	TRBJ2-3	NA	TGTGCCAGCAGTTTCCTCGTCGGGGGCACAGATACGCAGTATTTT	CASSFLVGGTDTQYF
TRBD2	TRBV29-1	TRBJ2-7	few	TGCAGCGTTGGGGGAGGGGAACACTACGAGCAGTACTTC	CSVGGGEHYEQYF
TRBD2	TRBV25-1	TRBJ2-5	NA	TGTGCCAGCGCAGCGGGAGACAGGGAGACCCAGTACTTC	CASAAGDRETQYF
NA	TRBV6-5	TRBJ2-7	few	TGTGCCAGCAGTTCTAGAGACAGCTACGAGCAGTACTTC	CASSSRDSYEQYF
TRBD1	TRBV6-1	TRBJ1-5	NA	TGTGCCAGCAGTGAGCCCCCGGACAGGGGCAATCAGCCCCAGCATTTT	CASSEPPDRGNQPQHF
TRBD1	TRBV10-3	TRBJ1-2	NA	TGTGCCATCAGCCGGGACAGGGGCAGAGGGGGCTACACCTTC	CAISRDRGRGGYTF
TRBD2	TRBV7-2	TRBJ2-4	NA	TGTGCCAGCAGCTTACGACTAGCCCCGTCCAAAAACATTCAGTACTTC	CASSLRLAPSKNIQYF
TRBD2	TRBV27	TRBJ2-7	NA	TGTGCCAGCAGGCGAGGGACTAGCGGTGGTACCTACGAGCAGTACTTC	CASRRGTSGGTYEQYF